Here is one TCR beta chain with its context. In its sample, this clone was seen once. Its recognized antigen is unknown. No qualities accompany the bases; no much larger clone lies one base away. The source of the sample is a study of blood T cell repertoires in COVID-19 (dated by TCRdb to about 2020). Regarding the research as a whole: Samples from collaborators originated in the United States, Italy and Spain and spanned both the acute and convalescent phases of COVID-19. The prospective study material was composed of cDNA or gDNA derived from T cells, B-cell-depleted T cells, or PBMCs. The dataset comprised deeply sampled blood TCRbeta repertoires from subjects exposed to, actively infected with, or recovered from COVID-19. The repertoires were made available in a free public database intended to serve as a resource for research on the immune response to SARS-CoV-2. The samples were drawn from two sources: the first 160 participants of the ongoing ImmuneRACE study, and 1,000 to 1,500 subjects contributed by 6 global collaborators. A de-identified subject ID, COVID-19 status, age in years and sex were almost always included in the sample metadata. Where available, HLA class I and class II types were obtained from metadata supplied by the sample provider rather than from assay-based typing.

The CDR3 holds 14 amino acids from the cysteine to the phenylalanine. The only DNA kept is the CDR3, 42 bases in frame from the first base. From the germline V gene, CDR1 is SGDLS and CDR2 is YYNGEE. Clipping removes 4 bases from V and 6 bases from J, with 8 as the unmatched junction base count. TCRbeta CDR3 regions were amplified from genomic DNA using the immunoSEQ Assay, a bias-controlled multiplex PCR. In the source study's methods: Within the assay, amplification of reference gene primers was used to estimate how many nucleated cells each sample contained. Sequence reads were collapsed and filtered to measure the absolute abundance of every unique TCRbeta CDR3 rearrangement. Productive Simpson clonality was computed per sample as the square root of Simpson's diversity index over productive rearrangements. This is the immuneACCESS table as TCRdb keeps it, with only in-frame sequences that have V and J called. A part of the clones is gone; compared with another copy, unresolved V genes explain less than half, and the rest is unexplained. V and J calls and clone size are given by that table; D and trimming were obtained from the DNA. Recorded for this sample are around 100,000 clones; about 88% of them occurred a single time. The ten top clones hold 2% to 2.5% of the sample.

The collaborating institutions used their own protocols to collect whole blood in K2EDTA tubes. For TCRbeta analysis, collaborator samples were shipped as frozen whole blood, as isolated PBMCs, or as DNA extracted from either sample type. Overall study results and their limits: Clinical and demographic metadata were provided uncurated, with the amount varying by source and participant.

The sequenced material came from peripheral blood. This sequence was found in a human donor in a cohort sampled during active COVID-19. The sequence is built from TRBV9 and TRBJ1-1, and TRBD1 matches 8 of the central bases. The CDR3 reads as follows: CASSPQGASAEAFF. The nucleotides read TGTGCCAGCAGCCCTCAGGGGGCGAGCGCTGAAGCTTTCTTT.